The T cell receptor (beta chain) described here comes from a study of T cell responses to AZD1222 COVID-19 vaccine. Study-wide points: Seropositive status at baseline applied to only a handful of AZD1222 recipients.

The germline gives CDR1 SEHNR, CDR2 FQNEAQ (reference sequence). The V end was cut by 2 bases, the J end by 5 bases, with 12 bases between. The CDR3 consists of 14 residues. Clones were read by immunoSEQ multiplex PCR, and TCRdb kept only the in-frame ones, dropping some. This table holds 120,000 to 150,000 clones, 75% to 95% found once. For this clone: The antigen is undetermined.

This TCR was sampled from an adult in good health. V usage is TRBV7-9 and J usage is TRBJ2-5; TRBD2 is a possible D gene (6 bases). Material: peripheral blood, obtained on day 0 of AZD1222 vaccination. The CDR3 is CASSLRLARETQYF. CDR3 DNA sequence: TGTGCCAGCAGCTTACGGCTAGCGCGGGAGACCCAGTACTTC.